The sequence of this T cell receptor beta chain was determined in a study of cytomegalovirus exposure and HLA in healthy donors. PCR used 60 Vbeta primers and 13 Jbeta primers. Method: immunoSEQ multiplex PCR; TCRdb's copy keeps in-frame clones and lacks some. The sample lists about 180,000 clones, 80% to 90% occurring once. Trimming stripped 6 bases from V and 5 bases from J, with 14 bases between. The CDR3 spans 14 residues. From germline, CDR1 is MNHNS and CDR2 SASEGT. The TCR sequence derives from a girl aged 2 to 9 in good health and CMV-seropositive. The chain recombines TRBV6-1 with TRBJ2-1; D unresolved. Sequencing was performed on PBMCs. CDR3 region: CASRLWRVDNEQFF. The CDR3 nucleotides are TGTGCCAGCAGGCTATGGAGAGTAGACAATGAGCAGTTCTTC.